Shown below are 27 T cell receptor beta chains from a single sample sequenced in a study of cytomegalovirus exposure and HLA in healthy donors. PCR involved 60 Vbeta and 13 Jbeta primers. The repertoire was sequenced with immunoSEQ multiplex PCR; TCRdb's copy has only in-frame clones and lacks some. The sample lists approximately 200,000 clones, around 75% seen once, with 5% to 6% in the top ten. The sample comprised PBMCs. The receptors stem from a woman aged 25 to 45 in good health and CMV-seropositive.

The CDR3 region has the DNA TGTGCCAGCAGCCCGACAGGGGGGGTTTCCTACGAGCAGTACTTC. This sequence encodes CASSPTGGVSYEQYF. The chain joins TRBV5-6 to TRBJ2-5; 9 bases fit TRBD1. The assigned J gene may be wrong: the sequence end matches TRBJ2-7 better. The germline V gene encodes CDR1 SGHDT and CDR2 YYEEEE. The CDR3 has 15 amino acids.

This clone was picked up one time. J is TRBJ1-2 and V is TRBV6-1; 10 bases are shared with TRBD1. V lost 3 bases, J lost 8 bases, and 6 bases stayed unmatched. The germline CDR1 and CDR2 sequences are MNHNS and SASEGT. The CDR3 consists of 14 residues. CDR3 DNA sequence: TGTGCCAGCAGTGAGACAGGGGGCCGAGGCGGCTACACCTTC. It specifies CASSETGGRGGYTF.

This clone occurred once. The chain has TRBV5-8 and TRBJ1-1; D gene unclear. The CDR3 extends over 13 amino acids. Trimming cost V 4 bases and J 5 bases, with 12 bases left between them. The germline CDR1 and CDR2 sequences are SGHTS and YDEGEE. The CDR3 reads CASSPDQRTEAFF. In nucleotides, the CDR3 is TGTGCCAGCAGCCCAGACCAGAGGACTGAAGCTTTCTTT.

The J gene is TRBJ2-7, the V gene TRBV29-1; 7 bases line up with TRBD2. The CDR3 extends over 12 amino acids. The germline V gene encodes CDR1 SQVTM and CDR2 ANQGSEA. The junction had 7 bases not matched to a gene; V was cut back by 5 bases and J by 6 bases. The CDR3 nucleotides are TGCAGCGTTACCGGGGGGAGCCTCGAGCAGTACTTC. Its translation: CSVTGGSLEQYF.

The chain couples TRBV19 to TRBJ2-7, with a weak D call TRBD1 (7 bases). Germline assignment: CDR1 LNHDA and CDR2 SQIVND (reference sequence). V was trimmed by 3 bases and J by 4 bases, leaving 13 bases between them. The CDR3 is 14 amino acids. The CDR3 DNA is TGTGCCAGTAGTATCGACAGGGAGGAATACGAGCAGTACTTC. It translates to CASSIDREEYEQYF.

This clone was found once. The CDR3 protein is CASSVLRVESSYEQYF. CDR3 DNA: TGTGCCAGCAGTGTCCTCCGGGTCGAGAGCTCCTACGAGCAGTACTTC. This chain connects TRBV6-1 to TRBJ2-7, with D unresolved. The CDR3 runs 16 residues. V lost 4 bases, J lost 0 bases, and 16 bases lay in between. Per the germline V gene, CDR1 is MNHNS and CDR2 is SASEGT.

The genes are TRBV19 and TRBJ2-4, with 10 bases matching TRBD2. Germline lookup yields CDR1 LNHDA and CDR2 SQIVND (reference sequence). The CDR3 is 14 amino acids. J gave up 6 bases and V 5 bases, and 4 bases lay outside the gene matches. CDR3 in amino acids: CASSSGTSANIQYF. The CDR3 region has the DNA TGTGCCAGTAGTTCTGGGACTAGCGCAAACATTCAGTACTTC.

CDR3 sequence (DNA): TGTGCCAGCAGTTTACAGGGGGCGGCCGGAGATGAGCAGTTCTTC. Its protein product is CASSLQGAAGDEQFF. The rearrangement joins TRBV27 to TRBJ2-1; TRBD1 matches 8 bases. CDR1 and CDR2 (germline): MNHEY, SMNVEV (reference sequence). CDR3 length: 15 amino acids. V gave up 2 bases and J gave up 8 bases; unmatched junction bases: 8.

The chain carries TRBV27 and TRBJ2-3; D remains unclear. This CDR3 region has 15 residues. V lost 2 bases and J 0 bases, leaving 9 bases between the germline ends. CDR1 MNHEY and CDR2 SMNVEV come from the germline V gene (reference sequence). CDR3 protein: CASSLDGVSTDTQYF. CDR3 bases: TGTGCCAGCAGTTTAGACGGAGTTAGCACAGATACGCAGTATTTT.

This clone was seen a single time. V usage is TRBV10-3 and J usage is TRBJ2-1; 11 bases fit TRBD1. J was trimmed by 4 bases and V by 4 bases; bases with no gene match: 3. The CDR3 sequence is 15 residues long. Per germline, CDR1 ENHRY and CDR2 SYGVKD. The CDR3 DNA is TGTGCCATCAGTGGAGGGGACAGGGGGTACAATGAGCAGTTCTTC. Translation gives CAISGGDRGYNEQFF.

The J gene is TRBJ2-5, the V gene TRBV2; possibly TRBD2 for D (6 bases). The CDR3 has 11 amino acids. The V end lost 7 bases, the J end lost 11 bases, and 14 bases lay between the germline ends. Germline V gives CDR1 SNHLY, CDR2 FYNNEI. The CDR3 coding sequence is TGTGCCAGCAAGGGGAAGCTAGCGCAGTACTTC. Amino acids: CASKGKLAQYF.

This rearrangement joins TRBV6-1 to TRBJ1-5; 8 nucleotides line up with TRBD1. The J segment lost 6 bases and the V segment lost 4 bases, leaving 14 bases of the junction unmatched. This CDR3 region has 17 residues. Germline-derived CDR1 and CDR2 are MNHNS and SASEGT. CDR3 DNA: TGTGCCAGCAGTGCGGGGACAGGCGATAGTCTTGTTCAGCCCCAGCATTTT. Residues: CASSAGTGDSLVQPQHF.

The chain has TRBV6-1 and TRBJ1-5; no definite D call. This CDR3 is built from 15 residues. V lost 1 base and J lost 10, with 17 bases in between. Germline CDR1 MNHNS, CDR2 SASEGT. The DNA for the CDR3 is TGTGCCAGCAGTGAAGGACATACCCCAATCACCCCCCAGCATTTT. Translating gives CASSEGHTPITPQHF.

This rearrangement joins TRBV28 to TRBJ1-2, with D unresolved. CDR3 length: 13 residues. V lost 6 bases to trimming and J lost 5 bases, with 13 bases between them. The V gene's germline CDR1 is MDHEN and CDR2 SYDVKM. The CDR3 loop is CASRQTTRYGYTF. The CDR3 DNA follows: TGTGCCAGCAGGCAGACTACACGATATGGCTACACCTTC.

This chain connects TRBV5-6 to TRBJ2-7; 8 bases fit TRBD2. Germline V gives CDR1 SGHDT, CDR2 YYEEEE. The CDR3 is 14 residues long. Germline trimming cut 2 bases from V and 8 bases from J; bases unmatched to any gene: 9. CDR3 nucleotide sequence: TGTGCCAGCAGCTTCGGTAGCGGGGCTACTCAGCAGTACTTC. It codes for CASSFGSGATQQYF.

This sequence joins TRBV15 and TRBJ2-7, with a tentative D call TRBD1 (5 bases). The CDR3 consists of 15 residues. Germline V lookup: CDR1 LNHNV, CDR2 YYDKDF (reference sequence). V lost 0 bases to trimming and J lost 3 bases, with 12 bases between them. The CDR3 coding sequence is TGTGCCACCAGCAGAGATCTCGGTCAGGGCTACGAGCAGTACTTC. This encodes CATSRDLGQGYEQYF.

The gene calls are TRBV6-1 and TRBJ2-1; D unclear. Germline assignment: CDR1 MNHNS and CDR2 SASEGT. The CDR3 is made up of 15 amino acids. The V end lost 1 base, the J end lost 6 bases, and 13 bases lay between the germline ends. This CDR3 reads CASSEVRVTPNEQFF. The CDR3 nucleotides read TGTGCCAGCAGTGAAGTTCGGGTAACGCCCAATGAGCAGTTCTTC.

V is TRBV7-9 and J is TRBJ1-2; D ambiguous. V was shortened by 2 bases and J by 0 bases, with 4 bases between the two germline ends. The CDR3 sequence is 13 residues long. Per the germline V gene, CDR1 is SEHNR and CDR2 is FQNEAQ (reference sequence). CDR3 sequence (DNA): TGTGCCAGCAGCTTAAGCTCTAACTATGGCTACACCTTC. Encoded protein: CASSLSSNYGYTF. The whole variable domain, filled in from reference TRBV7-9 and TRBJ1-2, reads DTGVSQNPRHKITKRGQNVTFRCDPISEHNRLYWYRQTLGQGPEFLTYFQNEAQLEKSRLLSDRFSAERPKGSFSTLEIQRTEQGDSAMYLCASSLSSNYGYTFGSGTRLTVV.

This clone occurred once. The V and J genes are TRBV19 and TRBJ1-5, with 8 bases identical to TRBD1. V shed 7 bases, J shed 4 bases, and the junction held 15 bases outside the gene matches. The CDR3 consists of 17 residues. From germline, CDR1 is LNHDA and CDR2 SQIVND (reference sequence). CDR3 DNA sequence: TGTGCCAGTACTATGACGGAGGGGACAGGAGGAAATCAGCCCCAGCATTTT. The encoded protein is CASTMTEGTGGNQPQHF.

J is TRBJ1-3 and V is TRBV9; 7 positions agree with TRBD1. J lost 0 bases, V lost 0 bases, and 3 bases had no gene match. Germline V lookup: CDR1 SGDLS, CDR2 YYNGEE. The CDR3 extends over 16 amino acids. The CDR3 DNA follows: TGTGCCAGCAGCGTAGGACAGGGAAGCTCTGGAAACACCATATATTTT. Translating gives CASSVGQGSSGNTIYF.

The chain links TRBV15 to TRBJ1-1; 7 nucleotides align to TRBD1. CDR3 length: 14 amino acids. Losses at the gene ends were 8 bases for V and 4 bases for J; bases not matched to a gene: 10. Germline CDR1 reads LNHNV; CDR2 reads YYDKDF (reference sequence). CDR3 nucleotides: TGTGCCACCCGAACCCAGGGGGTAGGCACTGAAGCTTTCTTT. Translating it yields CATRTQGVGTEAFF.

This chain joins TRBV6-6 and TRBJ2-7, with a possible D match to TRBD2 (6 bases). CDR1 MNHNY and CDR2 SVGAGI come from the germline V gene (reference sequence). There are 16 residues in the CDR3. Between the trimmed V and J ends, which lost 2 bases and 1 base, there was a span of 15 bases. This CDR3 reads CASSYPQLGGSYEQYF. The CDR3 DNA reads TGTGCCAGCAGTTACCCCCAATTGGGAGGATCCTACGAGCAGTACTTC.

The chain uses TRBV28 and TRBJ1-1; 8 bases fit TRBD1. Per the germline V gene, CDR1 is MDHEN and CDR2 is SYDVKM. Germline trimming cut 4 bases from V and 6 bases from J; bases unmatched to any gene: 10. CDR3 size: 15 residues. Here the CDR3 DNA reads TGTGCCAGCAGTTCTTTTCAGGGGGCCCTCTCTGAAGCTTTCTTT. This gives the protein CASSSFQGALSEAFF.

The chain uses TRBV27 and TRBJ2-5; tentative D call: TRBD2 (5 bases). Germline CDR1 is MNHEY and CDR2 is SMNVEV (reference sequence). The CDR3 runs to 11 residues. V was shortened by 7 bases and J by 4 bases, with 7 bases between the two germline ends. CDR3 DNA sequence: TGTGCCAGCACCCGGGGAGAGACCCAGTACTTC. Translated, it gives CASTRGETQYF.

This chain uses TRBV4-1 with TRBJ1-1; possibly TRBD1 for D (5 bases). Germline V gene lookup returns CDR1 MGHRA and CDR2 YSYEKL. The CDR3 covers 16 residues. Trimming took 0 bases from V and 0 from J, leaving 11 bases between them. CDR3 sequence (DNA): TGCGCCAGCAGCCAAGATCCAGGGAAAATGAACACTGAAGCTTTCTTT. Protein sequence: CASSQDPGKMNTEAFF.

The chain has TRBV20-1 and TRBJ2-7; D remains unclear. Germline CDR1 is DFQATT and CDR2 is SNEGSKA (reference sequence). The CDR3 has 11 residues. V gave up 7 bases and J gave up 5 bases, with 12 bases separating them. CDR3: CSVGPDNEQYF. In nucleotides, the CDR3 is TGCAGTGTTGGCCCTGATAACGAGCAGTACTTC.

The chain has TRBV4-1 and TRBJ2-3, with 8 bases matching TRBD2. The ends lost 0 bases at V and 0 bases at J; junction bases unmatched: 11. From germline, CDR1 is MGHRA and CDR2 YSYEKL. This CDR3 spans 19 amino acids. CDR3 region: CASSQDLGSAGESTDTQYF. CDR3 nucleotide sequence: TGCGCCAGCAGCCAAGATTTAGGCTCAGCGGGGGAGAGCACAGATACGCAGTATTTT.